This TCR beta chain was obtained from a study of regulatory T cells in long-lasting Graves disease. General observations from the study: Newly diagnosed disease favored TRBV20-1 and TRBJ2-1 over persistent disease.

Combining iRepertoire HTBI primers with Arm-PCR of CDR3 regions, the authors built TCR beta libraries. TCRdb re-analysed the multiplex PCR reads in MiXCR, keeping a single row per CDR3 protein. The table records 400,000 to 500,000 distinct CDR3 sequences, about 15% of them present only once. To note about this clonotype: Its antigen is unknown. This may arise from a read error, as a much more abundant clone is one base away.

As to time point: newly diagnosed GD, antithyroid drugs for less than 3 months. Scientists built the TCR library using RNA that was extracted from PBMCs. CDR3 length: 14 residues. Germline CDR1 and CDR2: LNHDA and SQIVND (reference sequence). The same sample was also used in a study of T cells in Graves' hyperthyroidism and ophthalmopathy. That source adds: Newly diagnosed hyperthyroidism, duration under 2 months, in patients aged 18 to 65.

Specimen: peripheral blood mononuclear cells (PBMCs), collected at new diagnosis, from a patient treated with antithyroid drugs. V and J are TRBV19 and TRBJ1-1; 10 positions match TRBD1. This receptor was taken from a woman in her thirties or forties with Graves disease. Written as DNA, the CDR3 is TGTGCCGGTAGTATCGGGACAGGGGTCACTGAAGCTTTCTTT. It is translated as CAGSIGTGVTEAFF. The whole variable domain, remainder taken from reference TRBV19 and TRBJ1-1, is DGGITQSPKYLFRKEGQNVTLSCEQNLNHDAMYWYRQDPGQGLRLIYYSQIVNDFQKGDIAEGYSVSREKKESFPLTVTSAQKNPTAFYLCAGSIGTGVTEAFFGQGTRLTVV.